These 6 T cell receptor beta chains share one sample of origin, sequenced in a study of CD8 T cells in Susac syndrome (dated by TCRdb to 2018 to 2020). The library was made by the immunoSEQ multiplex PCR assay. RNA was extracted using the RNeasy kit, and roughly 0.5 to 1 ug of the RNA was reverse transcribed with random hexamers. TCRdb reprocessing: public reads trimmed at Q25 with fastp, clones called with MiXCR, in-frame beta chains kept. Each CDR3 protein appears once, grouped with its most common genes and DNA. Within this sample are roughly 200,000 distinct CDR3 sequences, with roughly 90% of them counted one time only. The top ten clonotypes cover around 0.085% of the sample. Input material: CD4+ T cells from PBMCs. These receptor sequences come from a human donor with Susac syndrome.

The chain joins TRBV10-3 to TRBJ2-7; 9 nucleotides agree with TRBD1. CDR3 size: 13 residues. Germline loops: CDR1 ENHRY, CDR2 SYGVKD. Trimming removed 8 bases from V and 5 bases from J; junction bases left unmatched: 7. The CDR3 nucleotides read TGTGCCATCGCCGGGACAGGGAACGACGAGCAGTACTTC. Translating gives CAIAGTGNDEQYF.

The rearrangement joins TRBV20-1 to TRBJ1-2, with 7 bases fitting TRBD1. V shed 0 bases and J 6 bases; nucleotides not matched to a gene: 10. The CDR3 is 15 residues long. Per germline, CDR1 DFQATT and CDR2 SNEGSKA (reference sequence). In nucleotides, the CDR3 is TGCAGTGCTAGAGATCAAGCAGGGGGGAGAGATGGCTACACCTTC. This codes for CSARDQAGGRDGYTF.

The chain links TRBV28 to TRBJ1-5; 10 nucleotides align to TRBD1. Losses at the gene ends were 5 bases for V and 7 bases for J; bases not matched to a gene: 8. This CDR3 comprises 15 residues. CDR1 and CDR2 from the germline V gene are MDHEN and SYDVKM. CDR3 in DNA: TGTGCCAGCAGTACACCGGGACAGGGGTTACAGCCCCAGCATTTT. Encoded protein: CASSTPGQGLQPQHF.

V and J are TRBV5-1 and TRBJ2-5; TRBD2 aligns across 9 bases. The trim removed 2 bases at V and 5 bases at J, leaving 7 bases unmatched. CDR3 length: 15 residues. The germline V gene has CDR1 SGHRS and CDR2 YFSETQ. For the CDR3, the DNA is TGCGCCAGCAGCTTATTTGCGGGGGGGCCGGAGACCCAGTACTTC. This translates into CASSLFAGGPETQYF.

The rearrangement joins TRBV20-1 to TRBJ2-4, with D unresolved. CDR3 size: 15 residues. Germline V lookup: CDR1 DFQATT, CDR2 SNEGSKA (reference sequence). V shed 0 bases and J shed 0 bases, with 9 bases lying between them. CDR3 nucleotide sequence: TGCAGTGCTAGAGATCCAATACTAGCCAAAAACATTCAGTACTTC. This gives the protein CSARDPILAKNIQYF.

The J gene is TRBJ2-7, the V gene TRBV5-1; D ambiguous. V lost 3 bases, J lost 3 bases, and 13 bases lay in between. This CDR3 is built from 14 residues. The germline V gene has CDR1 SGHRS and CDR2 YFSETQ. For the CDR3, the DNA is TGCGCCAGCAGCTCGGACCCAGCGTACTACGAGCAGTACTTC. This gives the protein CASSSDPAYYEQYF.